These 7 T cell receptor beta chains originate from one sample sequenced in a study of human T cells and chemical hapten exposure. As for time point: pre-sensitization, week 0. Treatment denoted: therapeutic diphenylcyclopropenone sensitization with weekly scalp DPC. TCRdb re-derived calls from the RACE reads in MiXCR, one entry per CDR3 protein. The profile shows roughly 80,000 distinct CDR3 sequences, 12% to 15% of them singletons. The input for sequencing was whole blood, taken in connection with sensitization to the hapten diphenylcyclopropenone (DPC). Receptors were obtained from a woman aged 50 to 65 with alopecia areata. Some clones in this sample may be carry-over from other donors' samples.

The chain joins TRBV29-1 to TRBJ1-4, with D hard to call. The CDR3 is 12 amino acids. The V end was cut by 4 bases, the J end by 4 bases, with 7 bases between. Germline CDR1 reads SQVTM; CDR2 reads ANQGSEA. The CDR3 DNA is TGCAGCGTTGGCCAGATTAATGAAAAACTGTTTTTT. It yields the protein CSVGQINEKLFF.

As DNA, the CDR3 is TGTGCCAGCAGCTTTCGAATAGCGGGACGGAATGAGCAGTTCTTC. Translation: CASSFRIAGRNEQFF. The gene calls are TRBV7-8 and TRBJ2-1, with 8 bases lining up with TRBD2. The CDR3 is 15 amino acids. The V and J ends lost 3 bases and 7 bases, in that order; junction bases with no gene match: 8. Germline CDR1 SGHVS, CDR2 FQNEAQ. Filled out from reference TRBV7-8 and TRBJ2-1, the complete variable domain reads GAGVSQSPRYKVAKRGQDVALRCDPISGHVSLFWYQQALGQGPEFLTYFQNEAQLDKSGLPSDRFFAERPEGSVSTLKIQRTQQEDSAVYLCASSFRIAGRNEQFFGPGTRLTVL.

The chain recombines TRBV7-9 with TRBJ2-7; D assignment may be TRBD1 or TRBD2 (5 bases each). This CDR3 is built from 12 residues. V was clipped by 1 base and J by 7 bases, with 8 bases between them. The germline V gene encodes CDR1 SEHNR and CDR2 FQNEAQ (reference sequence). DNA for the CDR3: TGTGCCAGCAGCTTAGAGTGGGGGGAGCAGTACTTC. This encodes CASSLEWGEQYF.

CDR3 coding DNA: TGTGCCAGCTCACCTTCGACAGGGAGCAATCAGCCCCAGCATTTT. Translated, it gives CASSPSTGSNQPQHF. V and J are TRBV18 and TRBJ1-5, with 7 bases that match TRBD1. The CDR3 runs 15 residues. V was clipped by 3 bases and J by 1 base; unmatched bases: 3. Germline-derived CDR1 and CDR2 are KGHSH and LQKENI.

This chain joins TRBV29-1 and TRBJ2-1; 7 positions match TRBD1. The J segment lost 5 bases and the V segment lost 5 bases, leaving 6 bases of the junction unmatched. Germline CDR1 is SQVTM and CDR2 is ANQGSEA. CDR3 size: 13 residues. The CDR3 sequence is CSVPGQANNEQFF. The CDR3 DNA follows: TGCAGCGTTCCCGGACAGGCGAACAATGAGCAGTTCTTC.

As concerns this clonotype: A much larger clone differs from this one at a single base, so this may be a read error. The chain links TRBV5-5 to TRBJ2-1; 7 positions match TRBD2. CDR1 and CDR2 (germline): SGHKS, YYEKEE (reference sequence). CDR3 length: 15 amino acids. The ends lost 1 base at V and 4 bases at J; junction bases unmatched: 5. CDR3 amino acids: CASSLLAEAYNEQFF. DNA of the CDR3: TGTGCCAGCAGCTTGCTAGCGGAAGCATACAATGAGCAGTTCTTC. The whole variable domain, filled in from reference TRBV5-5 and TRBJ2-1, reads DAGVTQSPTHLIKTRGQQVTLRCSPISGHKSVSWYQQVLGQGPQFIFQYYEKEERGRGNFPDRFSARQFPNYSSELNVNALLLGDSALYLCASSLLAEAYNEQFFGPGTRLTVL.

This clonotype came up many times. V and J are TRBV3-1 and TRBJ1-1; D is unresolved. Germline lookup yields CDR1 LGHDT and CDR2 YNNKEL (reference sequence). V shed 3 bases and J shed 7 bases, with 15 bases lying between them. This CDR3 is built from 14 residues. The CDR3 coding sequence is TGTGCCAGCAGCCAGGCCCACCTTTGGGGTGAAGCTTTCTTT. Amino acid sequence: CASSQAHLWGEAFF. Complete variable domain (other parts from reference TRBV3-1 and TRBJ1-1): DTAVSQTPKYLVTQMGNDKSIKCEQNLGHDTMYWYKQDSKKFLKIMFSYNNKELIINETVPNRFSPKSPDKAHLNLHINSLELGDSAVYFCASSQAHLWGEAFFGQGTRLTVV.